The source of this T cell receptor beta chain is a study of OX40 agonist ivuxolimab in advanced cancers. The study, taken as a whole, reports: At 0.1 to 3.0 mg/kg, CD4+ and CD8+ blood T cells expanded clonally by week 6.

Generated by immunoSEQ multiplex PCR, the TCRdb table keeps only in-frame clones and is missing some. The repertoire holds tens of thousands of clones, with about 90% as singletons. The CDR3 contains 19 residues. In germline, CDR1 is SGHAT, CDR2 FQNNGV. J was trimmed by 0 bases and V by 5 bases; bases with no gene match: 11. As concerns this clone: Its antigen is not identified.

Sample: CD4+ or CD8+ T cells sorted from blood, taken in a trial of the OX40 agonist ivuxolimab. This TCR came from an adult with an advanced solid tumor such as melanoma, head and neck, liver or kidney cancer. The chain has TRBV11-2 and TRBJ1-3, with 12 bases that match TRBD1. CDR3 sequence reads: CASSTQGQGAGFSGNTIYF. The CDR3, as DNA: TGTGCCAGCAGCACCCAGGGACAGGGGGCTGGCTTCTCTGGAAACACCATATATTTT.